A single sample gave rise to the 13 T cell receptor beta chains below, sequenced in a study of shared clonotypes between healthy human individuals. TCRdb keeps only in-frame clones here, not all; method: immunoSEQ multiplex PCR. The sample has 550,000 to 800,000 clones, about 90% seen once. The sequenced material came from memory CD8+ T cells from PBMCs. The subset: CD45RO+ cells pooled with CCR7-negative TemRA cells. These TCRs come from a young man in good health. Some clones in this sample may be carry-over from other donors' samples.

This chain uses TRBV6-6 with TRBJ2-1; tentative D call: TRBD2 (6 bases). Germline values: CDR1 MNHNY, CDR2 SVGAGI (reference sequence). The CDR3 loop spans 11 amino acids. Trimming took off 10 bases at V and 5 bases at J, with 9 bases between the two ends. In DNA, the CDR3 is TGTGCCATCGGAGGGGACAATGAGCAGTTCTTC. Protein: CAIGGDNEQFF.

This sequence joins TRBV19 and TRBJ2-3; a weak D match, TRBD1 (5 bases). Germline CDR1 LNHDA, CDR2 SQIVND (reference sequence). The CDR3 has 13 amino acids. Trimming cost V 8 bases and J 6 bases, with 15 bases left between them. The chain's CDR3 is CASAYEGADTQYF. The CDR3 DNA follows: TGTGCCAGTGCCTATGAAGGGGCCGATACGCAGTATTTT.

The chain employs TRBV28 and TRBJ2-3; the D is unclear. This CDR3 has 13 amino acids. The V end lost 2 bases, the J end lost 2 bases, and 5 bases lay between the germline ends. Germline V gene data show CDR1 as MDHEN and CDR2 as SYDVKM. The CDR3 sequence: CASSLRATDTQYF. Here the CDR3 DNA reads TGTGCCAGCAGTTTAAGGGCCACAGATACGCAGTATTTT.

The rearrangement links TRBV28 to TRBJ2-7, with D maybe TRBD2 (5 bases). The V gene lost 5 bases and the J gene lost 0 bases, with 14 bases spanning the gap. This CDR3 is 15 amino acids long. CDR1 is MDHEN and CDR2 is SYDVKM in the germline V gene. CDR3: CASSPWTASSYEQYF. Written as DNA, the CDR3 is TGTGCCAGCAGTCCGTGGACTGCCAGCTCCTACGAGCAGTACTTC.

The V gene is TRBV6-6, the J gene TRBJ2-1; maybe TRBD1 (7 bases). CDR3 length: 16 residues. The germline gives CDR1 MNHNY, CDR2 SVGAGI (reference sequence). V was trimmed by 2 bases and J by 2 bases, leaving 13 bases between them. CDR3 DNA: TGTGCCAGCAGTTACCGGCAGGGGGGACCCTACAATGAGCAGTTCTTC. Protein sequence: CASSYRQGGPYNEQFF.

The V and J genes are TRBV23-1 and TRBJ2-7, with a possible D match to TRBD2 (6 bases). TRBV23-1 is sorted into the ORF group, with uncertain function. CDR3 size: 15 residues. The V and J ends lost 8 bases and 0 bases respectively, with 17 bases between them. Written as DNA, the CDR3 is TGCGCCAGCTGCCTTAGGGACGGGAGCTCCTACGAGCAGTACTTC. Translated: CASCLRDGSSYEQYF.

This chain connects TRBV19 to TRBJ2-1; D may be TRBD1 (5 bases). This CDR3 is built from 14 residues. V was pared by 1 base and J by 2 bases, with 6 bases between. The germline gives CDR1 LNHDA, CDR2 SQIVND (reference sequence). CDR3 region: CASSIGGPYNEQFF. The DNA for the CDR3 is TGTGCCAGTAGTATAGGGGGCCCCTACAATGAGCAGTTCTTC. Combining the CDR3 with reference TRBV19 and TRBJ2-1 gives the whole variable domain DGGITQSPKYLFRKEGQNVTLSCEQNLNHDAMYWYRQDPGQGLRLIYYSQIVNDFQKGDIAEGYSVSREKKESFPLTVTSAQKNPTAFYLCASSIGGPYNEQFFGPGTRLTVL.

The chain is built from TRBV11-2 and TRBJ2-7, with D perhaps assigned TRBD1 or TRBD2 (5 bases each). CDR1 and CDR2 (germline): SGHAT, FQNNGV. The germline V and J ends were trimmed by 1 base and 3 bases, with 10 bases remaining between them. The CDR3 spans 14 residues. CDR3 coding DNA: TGTGCCAGCAGCTTAGTAGGGACCCTCTACGAGCAGTACTTC. Protein sequence: CASSLVGTLYEQYF.

The chain joins TRBV10-2 to TRBJ2-3; TRBD1 aligns across 7 bases. CDR1 and CDR2 (germline): WSHSY, SAAADI. The CDR3 contains 16 residues. With 8 bases clipped from V and 4 bases from J, the junction kept 15 bases outside the gene matches. The CDR3 sequence is CASQVGWDSHPDTQYF. The CDR3 DNA reads as TGCGCCAGCCAAGTGGGCTGGGACAGTCACCCAGATACGCAGTATTTT.

The V gene is TRBV4-2, the J gene TRBJ2-2, with 10 bases that match TRBD2. V lost 0 bases, J lost 4 bases, and 5 bases stayed unmatched. Looked up from germline, CDR1 is LGHNA and CDR2 is YNFKEQ. This CDR3 is built from 17 residues. Here the CDR3 reads CASSQDGSGRFTGELFF. DNA of the CDR3: TGTGCCAGCAGCCAAGATGGTAGCGGGAGGTTCACCGGGGAGCTGTTTTTT.

The V gene is TRBV2, the J gene TRBJ2-7, with 7 bases that match TRBD2. V was clipped by 4 bases and J by 4 bases; unmatched bases: 7. CDR1 is SNHLY and CDR2 is FYNNEI in the germline V gene. The CDR3 extends over 14 amino acids. The CDR3 nucleotides read TGTGCCAGCAGTGCTCGTGGGGAGGGGTACGAGCAGTACTTC. Amino acid sequence: CASSARGEGYEQYF.

This chain uses TRBV27 with TRBJ1-5; D is ambiguous. V gave up 3 bases and J gave up 5 bases, with 11 bases separating them. Germline CDR1 MNHEY, CDR2 SMNVEV (reference sequence). The CDR3 runs to 14 residues. The CDR3 region has the DNA TGTGCCAGCAGTTTTTGGGGTTCGGATCAGCCCCAGCATTTT. Its translation is CASSFWGSDQPQHF.

The V gene is TRBV27, the J gene TRBJ2-1; D possibly corresponds to TRBD1 (5 bases). Trimming took off 3 bases at V and 6 bases at J, with 9 bases between the two ends. CDR1 and CDR2 from the germline V gene are MNHEY and SMNVEV (reference sequence). This CDR3 contains 13 residues. The CDR3 sequence is CASSFFRGNEQFF. The CDR3 nucleotides are TGTGCCAGCAGTTTCTTTAGGGGCAATGAGCAGTTCTTC.